The rows below give T cell receptor beta chains drawn from one sample of a study of blood T cell repertoires in COVID-19. Some clones are missing from TCRdb's copy, which holds only in-frame ones; the method was immunoSEQ multiplex PCR. The sample includes hundreds of thousands of clones, about 86% of them seen just once. Sequencing input: peripheral blood. These receptor sequences come from a man older than 75 with acute or convalescent COVID-19. CDR3s include the opening cysteine and the closing phenylalanine or tryptophan. D genes are given only for firm matches. Size tells how often a clone was seen (once, few, many) or the class of an expanded clone, and some rows leave it out.

V gene: TRBV19; clone size: NA; CDR3 length: 16; J gene: TRBJ1-6; D gene: NA; CDR3 protein: CASSLTLGAYNSPLHF; CDR3 DNA: TGTGCCAGTAGCCTAACGTTGGGCGCCTATAATTCACCCCTCCACTTT
V gene: TRBV6-1; clone size: NA; CDR3 length: 14; J gene: TRBJ2-2; D gene: NA; CDR3 protein: CASSPQGLTGELFF; CDR3 DNA: TGTGCCAGCAGCCCCCAGGGATTAACCGGGGAGCTGTTTTTT
V gene: TRBV7-9; clone size: NA; CDR3 length: 17; J gene: TRBJ1-6; D gene: NA; CDR3 protein: CASSLNSPDWPNSPLHF; CDR3 DNA: TGTGCCAGCAGCTTAAACTCCCCGGACTGGCCTAATTCACCCCTCCACTTT
V gene: TRBV3-1/TRBV3-2; clone size: once; CDR3 length: 15; J gene: TRBJ2-7; D gene: TRBD2; CDR3 protein: CASSLRAGGLNEQYF; CDR3 DNA: TGTGCCAGCAGCCTCCGAGCGGGGGGGCTCAACGAGCAGTACTTC
V gene: TRBV27; clone size: NA; CDR3 length: 14; J gene: TRBJ2-1; D gene: NA; CDR3 protein: CASSSLTPTDEQFF; CDR3 DNA: TGTGCCAGCAGTTCCCTCACCCCTACGGATGAGCAGTTCTTC
V gene: TRBV24-1; clone size: NA; CDR3 length: 11; J gene: TRBJ2-5; D gene: NA; CDR3 protein: CATSERETQYF; CDR3 DNA: TGTGCCACCAGTGAACGGGAGACCCAGTACTTC
V gene: TRBV2; clone size: NA; CDR3 length: 14; J gene: TRBJ1-3; D gene: NA; CDR3 protein: CASVGGYSGNTIYF; CDR3 DNA: TGTGCCAGCGTCGGCGGGTACTCTGGAAACACCATATATTTT
V gene: TRBV7-9; clone size: NA; CDR3 length: 15; J gene: TRBJ2-7; D gene: TRBD1; CDR3 protein: CASSATGVISYEQYF; CDR3 DNA: TGTGCCAGCAGCGCAACAGGGGTTATCAGCTACGAGCAGTACTTC
V gene: TRBV13; clone size: NA; CDR3 length: 17; J gene: TRBJ2-3; D gene: TRBD2; CDR3 protein: CASSLPLAGAAVNTQYF; CDR3 DNA: TGTGCCAGCAGTTTACCTCTAGCGGGAGCCGCAGTGAATACGCAGTATTTT
V gene: TRBV27; clone size: NA; CDR3 length: 14; J gene: TRBJ2-3; D gene: NA; CDR3 protein: CASSPTGVPDTQYF; CDR3 DNA: TGTGCCAGCAGTCCCACGGGGGTCCCAGATACGCAGTATTTT
V gene: TRBV3-1/TRBV3-2; clone size: NA; CDR3 length: 15; J gene: TRBJ1-2; D gene: NA; CDR3 protein: CASSQDPTVPYGYTF; CDR3 DNA: TGTGCCAGCAGCCAAGATCCCACAGTACCCTATGGCTACACCTTC
V gene: TRBV10-2; clone size: NA; CDR3 length: 13; J gene: TRBJ2-3; D gene: TRBD1; CDR3 protein: CASSVQGQTKQYF; CDR3 DNA: TGCGCCAGCAGTGTACAGGGGCAGACGAAGCAGTATTTT
V gene: TRBV27; clone size: NA; CDR3 length: 14; J gene: TRBJ2-2; D gene: NA; CDR3 protein: CASSQGARTGELFF; CDR3 DNA: TGTGCCAGCAGTCAAGGGGCGCGAACCGGGGAGCTGTTTTTT
V gene: TRBV6-5; clone size: NA; CDR3 length: 14; J gene: TRBJ2-7; D gene: NA; CDR3 protein: CASSYESGQREQYF; CDR3 DNA: TGTGCCAGCAGTTACGAGAGCGGCCAGCGGGAGCAGTACTTC
V gene: TRBV6-5; clone size: NA; CDR3 length: 13; J gene: TRBJ1-6; D gene: NA; CDR3 protein: CAGHRDHNSPLHF; CDR3 DNA: TGTGCCGGCCACAGGGACCATAATTCACCCCTCCACTTT
V gene: TRBV29-1; clone size: few; CDR3 length: 18; J gene: TRBJ2-7; D gene: TRBD1; CDR3 protein: CSVEDNIPKGTAPYEQYF; CDR3 DNA: TGCAGCGTTGAAGATAATATTCCTAAAGGGACAGCGCCCTACGAGCAGTACTTC
V gene: TRBV27; clone size: NA; CDR3 length: 15; J gene: TRBJ1-4; D gene: NA; CDR3 protein: CASSAWGLGTEKLFF; CDR3 DNA: TGTGCCAGCAGTGCCTGGGGACTTGGGACTGAAAAACTGTTTTTT
V gene: TRBV10-2; clone size: NA; CDR3 length: 15; J gene: TRBJ2-7; D gene: NA; CDR3 protein: CASSESPGVGYEQYF; CDR3 DNA: TGCGCCAGCAGTGAGTCACCAGGGGTAGGGTACGAGCAGTACTTC
V gene: TRBV24-1; clone size: NA; CDR3 length: 14; J gene: TRBJ1-2; D gene: TRBD1; CDR3 protein: CATSPGTGASGYTF; CDR3 DNA: TGTGCCACCAGCCCCGGGACAGGGGCGTCTGGCTACACCTTC
V gene: TRBV24-1; clone size: NA; CDR3 length: 15; J gene: TRBJ2-5; D gene: NA; CDR3 protein: CATSLGTQTQETQYF; CDR3 DNA: TGTGCCACCAGCCTCGGGACACAAACACAAGAGACCCAGTACTTC
V gene: TRBV28; clone size: NA; CDR3 length: 12; J gene: TRBJ1-4; D gene: NA; CDR3 protein: CASSSVGEKLFF; CDR3 DNA: TGTGCCAGCAGTTCGGTCGGTGAAAAACTGTTTTTT
V gene: TRBV19; clone size: NA; CDR3 length: 15; J gene: TRBJ2-3; D gene: NA; CDR3 protein: CASSHRGLVADTQYF; CDR3 DNA: TGTGCCAGTAGTCATCGCGGGTTAGTGGCAGATACGCAGTATTTT